The clone carrying this T cell receptor beta chain has only one observation. Original methodology: Amplifying reference gene primers gave estimates of nucleated cell counts. Data came from immunoSEQ multiplex PCR; TCRdb stores just in-frame clones and leaves some out. The D gene and trimming were derived from the DNA, and the V and J assignments and clone size from that table. Here the sample spans fewer than 300,000 clones, under 90% being singletons. The data were taken from a study of blood T cell repertoires in COVID-19. Across the whole study: T cells, B-cell-depleted T cells, or PBMCs provided the cDNA or gDNA that served as material.

Trimming cost V 5 bases and J 6 bases; bases outside gene matches: 14. CDR1 and CDR2 from the germline V gene are MNHEY and SMNVEV (reference sequence). The CDR3 extends over 17 amino acids. Sequenced: peripheral blood. The receptor's source is a man aged 50-60 years with COVID-19, enrolled during active disease. The chain couples TRBV27 to TRBJ2-2; 8 bases fit TRBD1. The CDR3 protein is CASSPWGDRGTAGELFF. The CDR3 DNA reads TGTGCCAGCAGTCCCTGGGGCGACAGGGGAACAGCCGGGGAGCTGTTTTTT.